This TCR beta chain was obtained from a study of Graves' ophthalmopathy and Graves' hyperthyroidism. V was pared by 3 bases and J by 4 bases, with 18 bases between. Germline CDR1 is LNHNV and CDR2 is YYDKDF (reference sequence). The CDR3 contains 16 residues. The sequenced template was RNA, covering the TCR beta CDR3 region. Amplification began with first-round RT-PCR using HTBI primers, then second-round multiplex PCR was performed. Each CDR3 protein is one row after TCRdb ran MiXCR on the multiplex PCR reads. Of 350,000 to 450,000 distinct CDR3 sequences listed, about 16% are singletons. This clonotype occurred many times. Other autoimmune diseases, uncontrolled infections, pregnancy or lactation led to the exclusion of patients. The PBMCs had their origin in around 9.1 ml of fresh peripheral blood.

The chain combines TRBV15 with TRBJ1-2, with D possibly TRBD1 on 5 matching bases. This receptor was identified in a woman aged 18-29 years with Graves' ophthalmopathy. Sequencing input: peripheral blood. The CDR3 region has the DNA TGTGCCACCAGCAGGGAGCCCGGGGCCCTTTCCTATGGCTACACCTTC. It codes for CATSREPGALSYGYTF.